Sequencing of this T cell receptor (beta chain) was carried out in a study of cytomegalovirus exposure and HLA in healthy donors. PCR involved 60 Vbeta and 13 Jbeta primers. Clones were sequenced by immunoSEQ multiplex PCR, and TCRdb holds only the in-frame ones, with some missing. The table records around 150,000 clones, over 70% of them present only once. Sequencing was performed on PBMCs. The receptor comes from a male donor in good health and CMV-seronegative.

As DNA, the CDR3 is TGCGCCAGCAGCGCATTTGGGACTAAGAACACTGAAGCTTTCTTT. Translation gives CASSAFGTKNTEAFF. The gene calls are TRBV5-1 and TRBJ1-1, with a possible D match to TRBD1 (5 bases). Trimming left V 4 bases short and J 1 base short, with 14 bases between. CDR1 and CDR2 (germline): SGHRS, YFSETQ. The CDR3 is made up of 15 amino acids.